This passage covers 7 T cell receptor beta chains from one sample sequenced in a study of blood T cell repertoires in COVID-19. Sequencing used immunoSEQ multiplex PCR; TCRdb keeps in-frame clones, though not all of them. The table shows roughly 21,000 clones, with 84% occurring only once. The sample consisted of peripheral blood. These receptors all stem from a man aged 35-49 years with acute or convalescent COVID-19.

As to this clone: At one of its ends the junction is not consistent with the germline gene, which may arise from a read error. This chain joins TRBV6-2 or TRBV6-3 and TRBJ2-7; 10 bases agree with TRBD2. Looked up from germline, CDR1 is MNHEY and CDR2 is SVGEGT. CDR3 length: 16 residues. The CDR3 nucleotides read TGTGCCAGCAGCTACTCCCCACTAGCGGGGTTCTACGAGCAGTACTTC. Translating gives CASSYSPLAGFYEQYF.

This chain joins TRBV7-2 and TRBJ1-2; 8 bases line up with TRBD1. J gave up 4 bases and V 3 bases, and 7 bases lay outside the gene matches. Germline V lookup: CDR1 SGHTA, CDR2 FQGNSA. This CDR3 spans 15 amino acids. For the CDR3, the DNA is TGTGCCAGCAGCTTTACAGGGACAGGTTTCTATGGCTACACCTTC. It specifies CASSFTGTGFYGYTF.

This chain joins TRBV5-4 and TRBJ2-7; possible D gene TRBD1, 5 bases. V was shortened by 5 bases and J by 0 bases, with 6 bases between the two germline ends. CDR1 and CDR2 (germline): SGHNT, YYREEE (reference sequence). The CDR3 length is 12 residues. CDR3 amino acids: CASRGDSYEQYF. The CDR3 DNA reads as TGTGCCAGCAGAGGGGACTCCTACGAGCAGTACTTC. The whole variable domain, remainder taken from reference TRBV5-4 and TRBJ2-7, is ETGVTQSPTHLIKTRGQQVTLRCSSQSGHNTVSWYQQALGQGPQFIFQYYREEENGRGNFPPRFSGLQFPNYSSELNVNALELDDSALYLCASRGDSYEQYFGPGTRLTVT.

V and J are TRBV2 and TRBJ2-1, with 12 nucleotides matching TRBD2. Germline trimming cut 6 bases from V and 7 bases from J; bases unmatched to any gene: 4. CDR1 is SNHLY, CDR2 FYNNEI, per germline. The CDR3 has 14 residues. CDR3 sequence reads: CASRGTSGLNEQFF. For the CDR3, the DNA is TGTGCCAGCAGAGGGACTAGCGGGCTTAATGAGCAGTTCTTC.

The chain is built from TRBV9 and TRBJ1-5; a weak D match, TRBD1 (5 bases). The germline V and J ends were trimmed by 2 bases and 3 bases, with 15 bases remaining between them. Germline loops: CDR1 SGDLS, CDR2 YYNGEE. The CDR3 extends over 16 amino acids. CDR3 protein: CASSVGPSGVNQPQHF. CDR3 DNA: TGTGCCAGCAGCGTCGGGCCCTCGGGGGTCAATCAGCCCCAGCATTTT.

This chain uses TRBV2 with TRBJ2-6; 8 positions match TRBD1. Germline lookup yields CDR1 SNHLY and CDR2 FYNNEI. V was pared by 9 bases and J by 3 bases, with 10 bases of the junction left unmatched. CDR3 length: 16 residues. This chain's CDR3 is CARVRDRSFGANVLTF. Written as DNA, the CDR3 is TGTGCCAGGGTGAGGGACAGGTCGTTTGGGGCCAACGTCCTGACTTTC.

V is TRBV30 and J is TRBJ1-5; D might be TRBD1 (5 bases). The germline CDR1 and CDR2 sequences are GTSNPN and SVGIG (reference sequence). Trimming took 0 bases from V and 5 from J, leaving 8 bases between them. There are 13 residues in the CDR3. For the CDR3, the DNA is TGTGCCTGGAGTGTCGGGGGTGATCAGCCCCAGCATTTT. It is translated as CAWSVGGDQPQHF.